This record covers a single T cell receptor (beta chain). Trimming took 6 bases from V and 0 from J, leaving 6 bases between them. The CDR3 runs to 12 residues. Looked up from germline, CDR1 is SNHLY and CDR2 is FYNNEI. Treatment specified: randomized to nivolumab then ipilimumab (arm A) or the reverse (arm B). Sorted cells were live CD3+CD8+, lacking CD19 and CD56, from PBMCs. The sample is drawn from a study of sequential checkpoint blockade in melanoma. Across the whole study: Randomization was 1:1 between first-line nivolumab→ipilimumab and ipilimumab→nivolumab. Maintenance nivolumab came after either treatment sequence.

The data were produced by immunoSEQ multiplex PCR, yet TCRdb's version contains in-frame clones alone and is incomplete. The sample holds tens of thousands of clones, about 83% seen once. The sequence derives from a human donor with melanoma. The sample consisted of CD8+ T cells sorted from blood (inferred from file names), taken from a patient given nivolumab and ipilimumab in sequence. J is TRBJ2-7 and V is TRBV2; no reliable D call. The CDR3 DNA reads TGTGCCAGCAGGTATTACTCCTACGAGCAGTACTTC. It codes for CASRYYSYEQYF.